The 15 T cell receptor beta chains given below trace back to one sample, sequenced in a study of T cell responses to AZD1222 COVID-19 vaccine. Profiling relied on immunoSEQ multiplex PCR, and the TCRdb table lists in-frame clones only, not all of them. The sample contains some 150,000 clones, around 89% of which appear only once. Sequences were derived from peripheral blood, sampled 28 days after the second dose of the MenACWY control vaccine. Source of these receptors: an adult who received the MenACWY meningococcal vaccine as a control.

The V and J genes are TRBV10-1 and TRBJ1-1; D unclear. CDR1 is WNHNN, CDR2 SYGVQD, per germline (reference sequence). V was clipped by 2 bases and J by 6 bases, with 10 bases between them. This CDR3 has 13 amino acids. In DNA, the CDR3 is TGCGCCAGCAGTGAGACGGGGAAAGCTGAAGCTTTCTTT. It specifies CASSETGKAEAFF.

A single count supports this clone. The chain carries TRBV6-5 and TRBJ1-2; a possible D gene is TRBD1 (6 bases). V shed 2 bases and J shed 4 bases, with 11 bases lying between them. The germline gives CDR1 MNHEY, CDR2 SVGAGI. CDR3 length equals 14 residues. The CDR3 is CASSYAPDSYGYTF. The CDR3 region has the DNA TGTGCCAGCAGTTACGCCCCGGACAGCTATGGCTACACCTTC.

This clone came up once. The V call is TRBV5-1, the J call TRBJ2-7, with D perhaps assigned TRBD1 or TRBD2 (5 bases each). This CDR3 has 16 amino acids. V lost 0 bases, J lost 1 base, and 14 bases lay in between. Looked up from germline, CDR1 is SGHRS and CDR2 is YFSETQ. The CDR3 bases are TGCGCCAGCAGCTTGGTTGGGGGATATCCATCCTACGAGCAGTACTTC. This gives the protein CASSLVGGYPSYEQYF.

This clone showed up just a few times. V is TRBV28 and J is TRBJ2-4; D is uncertain. V was cut by 6 bases and J by 11 bases, with 11 bases left in between. Per germline, CDR1 MDHEN and CDR2 SYDVKM. The CDR3 contains 11 residues. The CDR3 nucleotides are TGTGCCAGCAGCCTCGACCGCCTTCAGTACTTC. Its protein product is CASSLDRLQYF.

V gene TRBV30 combines with J gene TRBJ2-6; D is unclear. CDR3 length: 14 residues. Trimming took 0 bases from V and 0 from J, leaving 3 bases between them. CDR1 and CDR2 (germline): GTSNPN, SVGIG (reference sequence). CDR3 loop: CAWSVASGANVLTF. As DNA, the CDR3 is TGTGCCTGGAGTGTGGCCTCTGGGGCCAACGTCCTGACTTTC. The full variable domain, its missing parts supplied by reference TRBV30 and TRBJ2-6, is SQTIHQWPATLVQPVGSPLSLECTVEGTSNPNLYWYRQAAGRGLQLLFYSVGIGQISSEVPQNLSASRPQDRQFILSSKKLLLSDSGFYLCAWSVASGANVLTFGAGSRLTVL.

This chain joins TRBV10-3 and TRBJ2-6; D unresolved. The CDR3 length is 16 residues. V was pared by 2 bases and J by 0 bases, with 8 bases between. Germline values: CDR1 ENHRY, CDR2 SYGVKD. CDR3 amino acids: CAISEGQSSGANVLTF. The CDR3 region has the DNA TGTGCCATCAGTGAGGGTCAGAGCTCTGGGGCCAACGTCCTGACTTTC.

The CDR3 bases are TGTGCCAGCAGCTCGGGGGACAATCAGCCCCAGCATTTT. Translation gives CASSSGDNQPQHF. This chain links TRBV25-1 with TRBJ1-5, with D maybe TRBD1 (5 bases). Deletions cut 6 bases from V and 3 bases from J, with 9 bases between. Germline CDR1 and CDR2: MGHDK and SYGVNS. The CDR3 sequence is 13 residues long.

This rearrangement joins TRBV19 to TRBJ1-2; TRBD1 aligns across 9 bases. This CDR3 is built from 14 residues. Germline V gene lookup returns CDR1 LNHDA and CDR2 SQIVND (reference sequence). Trimming removed 8 bases from V and 4 bases from J; junction bases left unmatched: 8. Written as DNA, the CDR3 is TGTGCCAGTGGGTGGACAGGGGAACGCTATGGCTACACCTTC. This sequence encodes CASGWTGERYGYTF.

The rearrangement joins TRBV7-9 to TRBJ1-1; tentative D call: TRBD1 (6 bases). The CDR3 extends over 16 amino acids. Germline V gene sequence: CDR1 SEHNR, CDR2 FQNEAQ (reference sequence). V shed 8 bases and J shed 5 bases, with 24 bases lying between them. CDR3 nucleotide sequence: TGTGCCAGCCCTCCTCCCGGAGGGGGGGGCTTAACTGAAGCTTTCTTT. Its translation is CASPPPGGGGLTEAFF.

CDR3 region: CASSLGGFNQPQHF. The DNA of the CDR3 is TGTGCCAGCAGCTTAGGGGGTTTTAATCAGCCCCAGCATTTT. The chain links TRBV7-9 to TRBJ1-5, with D uncertain. V lost 1 base to trimming and J lost 4 bases, with 8 bases between them. Germline V lookup: CDR1 SEHNR, CDR2 FQNEAQ (reference sequence). The CDR3 covers 14 residues.

The table lists this clone with a count of one. This chain connects TRBV7-8 to TRBJ1-2; perhaps TRBD1 as D (5 bases). V shed 4 bases and J shed 4 bases, with 19 bases lying between them. From germline, CDR1 is SGHVS and CDR2 FQNEAQ. This CDR3 comprises 16 residues. CDR3 in amino acids: CASSSTGTLSSYGYTF. The CDR3 DNA reads as TGTGCCAGCAGCTCGACCGGGACCCTTTCTTCCTATGGCTACACCTTC.

Remarks on this clone: The sample contains more than one DNA sequence encoding this CDR3. The chain recombines TRBV6-5 with TRBJ2-7; unclear D gene. From germline, CDR1 is MNHEY and CDR2 SVGAGI. The CDR3 is made up of 11 amino acids. V was clipped by 0 bases and J by 5 bases, with 2 bases between them. The chain's CDR3 is CASSYSNEQYF. CDR3 in DNA: TGTGCCAGCAGTTACTCAAACGAGCAGTACTTC.

This clone is a singleton in its sample. The chain links TRBV29-1 to TRBJ1-5; D is ambiguous. The CDR3 runs 13 residues. V lost 5 bases and J 5 bases, leaving 13 bases between the germline ends. Germline V CDR1 and CDR2: SQVTM, ANQGSEA. The chain's CDR3 is CSVSSGIDQPQHF. The DNA of the CDR3 is TGCAGCGTTTCCTCGGGAATCGATCAGCCCCAGCATTTT. The full variable domain, with the rest looked up from reference TRBV29-1 and TRBJ1-5, is SAVISQKPSRDICQRGTSLTIQCQVDSQVTMMFWYRQQPGQSLTLIATANQGSEATYESGFVIDKFPISRPNLTFSTLTVSNMSPEDSSIYLCSVSSGIDQPQHFGDGTRLSIL.

The chain combines TRBV30 with TRBJ2-7; 10 nucleotides match TRBD2. V lost 2 bases to trimming and J lost 2 bases; unmatched junction nucleotides: 6. The germline gives CDR1 GTSNPN, CDR2 SVGIG (reference sequence). The CDR3 runs to 15 residues. CDR3 sequence: CAWSPLAGVTYEQYF. The CDR3 nucleotides read TGTGCCTGGAGTCCTCTAGCGGGGGTTACCTACGAGCAGTACTTC.

This chain joins TRBV6-6 and TRBJ2-7; maybe TRBD1 (7 bases). Germline values: CDR1 MNHNY, CDR2 SVGAGI (reference sequence). The CDR3 sequence is 12 residues long. Deletions cut 6 bases from V and 4 bases from J, with 10 bases between. The CDR3 region is CASRQGRYEQYF. The CDR3 DNA reads TGTGCCAGCAGACAGGGGAGGTACGAGCAGTACTTC.